Following are 29 T cell receptor beta chains from one sample sequenced in a study of blood T cell repertoires in COVID-19. Some clones are missing from TCRdb's copy, which holds only in-frame ones; the method was immunoSEQ multiplex PCR. The sample has around 430,000 clones; 88% are singletons. The sample taken for sequencing was peripheral blood. These receptors originate from a woman aged 45 to 65 with COVID-19, enrolled during active disease.

The chain links TRBV6-5 to TRBJ1-2, with 7 bases that match TRBD1. Germline CDR1 MNHEY, CDR2 SVGAGI. V shed 6 bases and J 4 bases; nucleotides not matched to a gene: 5. This CDR3 is built from 13 residues. CDR3 residues: CASRQGSVYGYTF. Written as DNA, the CDR3 is TGTGCCAGCAGACAGGGGAGCGTCTATGGCTACACCTTC.

The chain recombines TRBV5-1 with TRBJ1-1; perhaps TRBD1 as D (5 bases). V lost 4 bases to trimming and J lost 4 bases, with 20 bases between them. CDR1 and CDR2 (germline): SGHRS, YFSETQ. This CDR3 is 16 amino acids long. The chain's CDR3 is CASSPLSYQGGTEAFF. For the CDR3, the DNA is TGCGCCAGCAGCCCACTTAGCTATCAGGGAGGCACTGAAGCTTTCTTT.

This sequence joins TRBV5-8 and TRBJ2-3, with TRBD2 matching 8 bases. With V trimmed by 2 bases and J by 1 base, 3 bases remained unmatched. Germline assignment: CDR1 SGHTS and CDR2 YDEGEE. CDR3 length: 15 amino acids. CDR3 loop: CASSFFSGGTDTQYF. In DNA form, the CDR3 reads TGTGCCAGCAGCTTCTTTAGCGGGGGCACAGATACGCAGTATTTT. Full variable domain (missing parts from reference TRBV5-8 and TRBJ2-3): EAGVTQSPTHLIKTRGQQATLRCSPISGHTSVYWYQQALGLGLQFLLWYDEGEERNRGNFPPRFSGRQFPNYSSELNVNALELEDSALYLCASSFFSGGTDTQYFGPGTRLTVL.

The chain employs TRBV9 and TRBJ2-7; 9 bases fit TRBD2. Per the germline V gene, CDR1 is SGDLS and CDR2 is YYNGEE. The CDR3 has 15 amino acids. Trimming at V came to 0 bases and at J to 3 bases, leaving 4 bases not matched to a gene. For the CDR3, the DNA is TGTGCCAGCAGCGTAGATTCTAGCGGGGACTACGAGCAGTACTTC. Protein product: CASSVDSSGDYEQYF.

The chain is built from TRBV30 and TRBJ2-2, with 12 bases aligning to TRBD1. The germline V gene encodes CDR1 GTSNPN and CDR2 SVGIG (reference sequence). The CDR3 loop spans 16 amino acids. Unmatched junction bases numbered 6, after V lost 0 bases and J lost 7 bases. The CDR3 is CAWSVRDRGRIGELFF. CDR3 coding DNA: TGTGCCTGGAGTGTCAGGGACAGGGGGCGCATCGGGGAGCTGTTTTTT.

The J gene is TRBJ2-1, the V gene TRBV30; TRBD1 agrees at 8 bases. Germline CDR1 GTSNPN, CDR2 SVGIG (reference sequence). J lost 8 bases, V lost 0 bases, and 6 bases had no gene match. The CDR3 runs 14 residues. The chain's CDR3 is CAWSVGRGRDEQFF. The CDR3 DNA is TGTGCCTGGAGTGTCGGCAGGGGGCGAGATGAGCAGTTCTTC.

This clone was counted a few times. This chain uses TRBV10-3 with TRBJ2-2, with D perhaps TRBD1 (5 bases). Per germline, CDR1 ENHRY and CDR2 SYGVKD. Trimming cost V 3 bases and J 5 bases, with 7 bases left between them. The length of the CDR3 is 13 residues. The CDR3 loop reads CAISERQTGELFF. The CDR3 bases are TGTGCCATCAGTGAACGACAGACCGGGGAGCTGTTTTTT.

The chain joins TRBV5-1 to TRBJ2-1; possible D gene TRBD1, 6 bases. V was clipped by 2 bases and J by 1 base, with 7 bases between them. Germline V gives CDR1 SGHRS, CDR2 YFSETQ. The CDR3 is 14 amino acids. The CDR3 protein is CASSFGQSYNEQFF. CDR3 bases: TGCGCCAGCAGCTTTGGACAGTCCTACAATGAGCAGTTCTTC.

The chain employs TRBV7-8 and TRBJ1-1; a weak D match, TRBD1 (5 bases). V dropped 2 bases and J dropped 7 bases, with 17 bases sitting between them. This CDR3 is built from 15 residues. Germline V gene sequence: CDR1 SGHVS, CDR2 FQNEAQ. The CDR3 sequence: CASSLFAPGRGEAFF. The CDR3 coding sequence is TGTGCCAGCAGCTTATTTGCGCCTGGGAGGGGTGAAGCTTTCTTT.

This clone was recorded only once. The chain links TRBV29-1 to TRBJ2-7, with D uncertain. Per the germline V gene, CDR1 is SQVTM and CDR2 is ANQGSEA. Trimming removed 5 bases at V and 5 bases at J, with 7 bases between. The CDR3 has 10 amino acids. The chain's CDR3 is CSVRSHEQYF. The CDR3 DNA sequence: TGCAGCGTTCGTTCCCACGAGCAGTACTTC.

This clone was seen just once. The rearrangement uses TRBV5-4 and TRBJ1-4, with D perhaps matching TRBD1 (5 bases). The CDR3 contains 16 residues. Per germline, CDR1 SGHNT and CDR2 YYREEE (reference sequence). Trimming shortened V by 3 bases and J by 3 bases, and 15 bases separated the two germline ends. The CDR3 DNA is TGTGCCAGCAGCTGGGGGGGGATAGGGGCTAATGAAAAACTGTTTTTT. Its protein is CASSWGGIGANEKLFF.

The chain links TRBV7-3 to TRBJ2-1; D is perhaps TRBD1 (5 bases). V lost 6 bases to trimming and J lost 4 bases, with 16 bases between them. CDR1 is SGHTA and CDR2 is FQGTGA in the germline V gene. CDR3 length equals 15 residues. CDR3 sequence reads: CASSSGSSLYNEQFF. The CDR3 nucleotides read TGTGCCAGCAGTTCAGGGTCGTCATTATACAATGAGCAGTTCTTC.

The chain links TRBV5-4 to TRBJ1-4, with D possibly being TRBD1 (6 bases). V was cut by 4 bases and J by 3 bases, with 10 bases left in between. Germline CDR1 reads SGHNT; CDR2 reads YYREEE (reference sequence). The CDR3 loop spans 14 amino acids. In DNA form, the CDR3 reads TGTGCCAGCAGCACAGGGTTAGCTAATGAAAAACTGTTTTTT. Residues: CASSTGLANEKLFF.

A single count supports this clone. The genes are TRBV7-2 and TRBJ1-2; unclear D gene. V was shortened by 2 bases and J by 0 bases, with 10 bases between the two germline ends. The germline CDR1 and CDR2 sequences are SGHTA and FQGNSA. The CDR3 is 15 residues long. In DNA, the CDR3 is TGTGCCAGCAGCTTATCAGCCGGAGCTAACTATGGCTACACCTTC. Its translation is CASSLSAGANYGYTF. Combining the CDR3 with reference TRBV7-2 and TRBJ1-2 gives the whole variable domain GAGVSQSPSNKVTEKGKDVELRCDPISGHTALYWYRQSLGQGLEFLIYFQGNSAPDKSGLPSDRFSAERTGGSVSTLTIQRTQQEDSAVYLCASSLSAGANYGYTFGSGTRLTVV.

The CDR3 protein is CASSPSGIPETQYF. The CDR3 DNA follows: TGTGCCAGCTCACCTTCAGGTATCCCGGAGACCCAGTACTTC. The chain employs TRBV18 and TRBJ2-5; no definite D call. CDR1 is KGHSH and CDR2 is LQKENI in the germline V gene. The CDR3 length is 14 residues. V was trimmed by 3 bases and J by 5 bases, leaving 13 bases between them.

The chain carries TRBV7-2 and TRBJ2-1, with TRBD2 matching over 12 bases. This CDR3 is built from 18 residues. Germline CDR1 is SGHTA and CDR2 is FQGNSA. Germline trimming cut 5 bases from V and 12 bases from J; bases unmatched to any gene: 20. The CDR3 protein is CASSVLAGGLSPGSGQFF. The DNA for the CDR3 is TGTGCCAGCAGCGTTCTAGCGGGGGGGCTTTCCCCAGGGAGTGGGCAGTTCTTC.

The chain joins TRBV5-1 to TRBJ1-4; D unclear. CDR1 is SGHRS and CDR2 is YFSETQ in the germline V gene. V lost 1 base and J lost 2, with 9 bases in between. The CDR3 runs to 15 residues. The CDR3 DNA sequence: TGCGCCAGCAGCTTGCCTGAGGCCACTAATGAAAAACTGTTTTTT. Protein: CASSLPEATNEKLFF.

This chain uses TRBV1 with TRBJ2-5; the D call of TRBD2 is as the table states it, not checked on the DNA. TRBV1 is reported as a pseudogene. The CDR3 totals 18 residues. CDR3 nucleotides: TGCACCAGCAGCCAAGTCCCGGGACTAGCGGGGGGGCCGGAGACCCAGTACTTC. The encoded protein is CTSSQVPGLAGGPETQYF.

The chain links TRBV6-5 to TRBJ1-2; D ambiguous. Per the germline V gene, CDR1 is MNHEY and CDR2 is SVGAGI. Trimming removed 8 bases from V and 3 bases from J, with 19 bases in between. This CDR3 spans 15 amino acids. The DNA of the CDR3 is TGTGCCAGCTCTCGGACTTATCTTGCAGACTATGGCTACACCTTC. Translated: CASSRTYLADYGYTF.

This sequence joins TRBV6-5 and TRBJ2-7; 9 bases align to TRBD2. Germline V lookup: CDR1 MNHEY, CDR2 SVGAGI. The J segment lost 2 bases and the V segment lost 6 bases, leaving 8 bases of the junction unmatched. The CDR3 loop spans 15 amino acids. CDR3 amino acids: CASRSGAGGTYEQYF. CDR3 in DNA: TGTGCCAGCAGGTCCGGAGCGGGGGGTACCTACGAGCAGTACTTC.

The chain combines TRBV5-6 with TRBJ2-5, with a possible D match to TRBD2 (7 bases). The CDR3 consists of 13 residues. V lost 8 bases, J lost 8 bases, and 19 bases lay in between. Germline V CDR1 and CDR2: SGHDT, YYEEEE. CDR3 amino acids: CASRGGGAQTQYF. The CDR3 region has the DNA TGTGCCAGTAGGGGCGGGGGCGCGCAAACCCAGTACTTC.

V gene TRBV6-5 combines with J gene TRBJ2-3, with 7 bases aligning to TRBD1. The ends lost 5 bases at V and 7 bases at J; junction bases unmatched: 9. The CDR3 has 14 amino acids. Germline V gene data show CDR1 as MNHEY and CDR2 as SVGAGI. The CDR3 DNA reads TGTGCCAGCAGTACCTCGGGACAGCCTTATACGCAGTATTTT. Its protein product is CASSTSGQPYTQYF.

The rearrangement uses TRBV5-5 and TRBJ1-1; TRBD1 is a possible D gene (5 bases). The CDR3 extends over 11 amino acids. Germline-derived CDR1 and CDR2 are SGHKS and YYEKEE (reference sequence). V lost 3 bases to trimming and J lost 7 bases, with 7 bases between them. The CDR3 region is CASSSQGEAFF. In nucleotides, the CDR3 is TGTGCCAGCAGCTCGCAGGGTGAAGCTTTCTTT.

The V call is TRBV27, the J call TRBJ2-1, with 9 bases lining up with TRBD2. The CDR3 is made up of 19 amino acids. From germline, CDR1 is MNHEY and CDR2 SMNVEV (reference sequence). The J segment lost 0 bases and the V segment lost 3 bases, leaving 12 bases of the junction unmatched. CDR3 sequence reads: CASSFRGWSGGSSYNEQFF. As DNA, the CDR3 is TGTGCCAGCAGTTTCCGCGGATGGAGCGGGGGGAGCTCCTACAATGAGCAGTTCTTC.

The chain links TRBV2 to TRBJ1-2; D is ambiguous. The germline V and J ends were trimmed by 6 bases and 4 bases, with 9 bases remaining between them. CDR1 is SNHLY, CDR2 FYNNEI, per germline. The length of the CDR3 is 12 residues. CDR3 in DNA: TGTGCCAGCAGGGCGGGGAGCTATGGCTACACCTTC. It is translated as CASRAGSYGYTF.

Here the CDR3 reads CASSAGDNYEQYF. In DNA form, the CDR3 reads TGTGCCAGCAGTGCGGGGGATAACTACGAGCAGTACTTC. V is TRBV2 and J is TRBJ2-7; perhaps TRBD2 as D (6 bases). The CDR3 sequence is 13 residues long. Germline CDR1 is SNHLY and CDR2 is FYNNEI. The V end was cut by 4 bases, the J end by 3 bases, with 10 bases between. Filled out from reference TRBV2 and TRBJ2-7, the complete variable domain reads EPEVTQTPSHQVTQMGQEVILRCVPISNHLYFYWYRQILGQKVEFLVSFYNNEISEKSEIFDDQFSVERPDGSNFTLKIRSTKLEDSAMYFCASSAGDNYEQYFGPGTRLTVT.

The V and J genes are TRBV3-1 (or the pseudogene TRBV3-2) and TRBJ1-2, with D possibly being TRBD1 (6 bases). The V and J ends lost 2 bases and 2 bases respectively, with 9 bases between them. Germline CDR1 and CDR2: LGHDT and YNNKEL (reference sequence). The CDR3 loop spans 14 amino acids. The CDR3 nucleotides read TGTGCCAGCAGCCAAAAGGGGGGGAACTATGGCTACACCTTC. Protein product: CASSQKGGNYGYTF.

The V gene is TRBV24-1, the J gene TRBJ1-5; D possibly corresponds to TRBD1 (6 bases). V shed 4 bases and J shed 2 bases, with 11 bases lying between them. The CDR3 has 15 amino acids. Germline V lookup: CDR1 KGHDR, CDR2 SFDVKD. The CDR3 here is CATSEGAWGNQPQHF. The CDR3 DNA follows: TGTGCCACCAGTGAGGGGGCTTGGGGCAATCAGCCCCAGCATTTT.

Turning to this clone: The sample has other DNA sequences that encode this CDR3 too. The chain is built from TRBV15 and TRBJ2-7, with a possible D match to TRBD2 (6 bases). CDR3 size: 14 residues. The germline CDR1 and CDR2 sequences are LNHNV and YYDKDF (reference sequence). V gave up 0 bases and J gave up 2 bases, with 8 bases separating them. DNA for the CDR3: TGTGCCACCAGCAGAGAGGGAGGCACCTACGAGCAGTACTTC. This translates into CATSREGGTYEQYF.